The clone carrying this T cell receptor (beta chain) came up once. This specimen belongs to a study of blood T cell repertoires in COVID-19. Produced via immunoSEQ multiplex PCR; TCRdb's table is partial and in-frame only. The repertoire holds hundreds of thousands of clones, with 90% as singletons. The CDR3 length is 14 residues. The germline V gene encodes CDR1 LGHDT and CDR2 YNNKEL (reference sequence). Trimming stripped 1 base from V and 7 bases from J, with 13 bases between. This rearrangement joins TRBV3-1 (or the pseudogene TRBV3-2) to TRBJ2-5; D may be TRBD2 (6 bases). The sample taken for sequencing was PBMCs or T cells enriched from blood (not recorded which). This clonotype was sampled from a woman between 18 and 29 years old with acute COVID-19. In DNA form, the CDR3 reads TGTGCCAGCAGCCAAGGGGCTAGCGACGGGACCCAGTACTTC. It translates to CASSQGASDGTQYF.